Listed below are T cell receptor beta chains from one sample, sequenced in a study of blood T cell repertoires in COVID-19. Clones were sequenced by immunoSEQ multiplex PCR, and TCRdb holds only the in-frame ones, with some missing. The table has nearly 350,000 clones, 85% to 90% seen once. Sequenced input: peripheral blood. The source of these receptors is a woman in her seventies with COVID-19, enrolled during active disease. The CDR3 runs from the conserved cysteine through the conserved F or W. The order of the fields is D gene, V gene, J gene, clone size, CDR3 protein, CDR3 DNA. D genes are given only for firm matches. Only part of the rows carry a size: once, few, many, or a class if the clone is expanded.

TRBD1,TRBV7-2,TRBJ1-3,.,CAEIIPDRAGNTIYF,TGTGCCGAAATAATACCGGACAGGGCTGGAAACACCATATATTTT
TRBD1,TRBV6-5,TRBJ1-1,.,CASSYSQGAATEAFF,TGTGCCAGCAGTTACTCACAGGGGGCAGCAACTGAAGCTTTCTTT
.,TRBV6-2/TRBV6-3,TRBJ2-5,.,CASSYSGGGQQETQYF,TGTGCCAGCAGTTACTCCGGCGGGGGCCAACAAGAGACCCAGTACTTC
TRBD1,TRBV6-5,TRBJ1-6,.,CASRSDRGSSPLHF,TGTGCCAGCAGATCGGACAGGGGTAGTTCACCCCTCCACTTT
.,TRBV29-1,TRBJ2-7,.,CSVGTSPNSYEQYF,TGCAGCGTAGGCACTAGCCCCAACTCCTACGAGCAGTACTTC
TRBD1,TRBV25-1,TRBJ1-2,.,CASSEGRGSGYTF,TGTGCCAGCAGTGAAGGCAGGGGGTCCGGCTACACCTTC
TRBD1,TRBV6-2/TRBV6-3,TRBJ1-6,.,CASSYHPPTGVVSPLHF,TGTGCCAGCAGTTACCACCCTCCAACAGGGGTGGTGTCACCCCTCCACTTT
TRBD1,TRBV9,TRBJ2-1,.,CASSARDRIDNEQFF,TGTGCCAGCAGCGCCCGGGACAGGATCGACAATGAGCAGTTCTTC
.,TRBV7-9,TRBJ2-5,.,CASSYGQYQETQYF,TGTGCCAGCAGTTACGGACAGTATCAAGAGACCCAGTACTTC
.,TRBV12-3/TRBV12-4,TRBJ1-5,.,CASRLTVNQPQHF,TGTGCCAGCAGACTGACAGTAAATCAGCCCCAGCATTTT
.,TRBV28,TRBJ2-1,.,CASTSRWDGSSYNEQFF,TGTGCCAGCACATCCCGTTGGGATGGGAGCTCCTACAATGAGCAGTTCTTC
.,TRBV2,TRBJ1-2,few,CASSVSAGANYGYTF,TGTGCCAGCAGTGTTTCTGCAGGGGCTAATTATGGCTACACCTTC
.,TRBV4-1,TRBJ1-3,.,CASSDKFSGNTIYF,TGCGCCAGCAGCGACAAGTTCTCTGGAAACACCATATATTTT
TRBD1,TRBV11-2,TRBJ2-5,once,CASSRGQGFRETQYF,TGTGCCAGCAGCCGTGGACAGGGCTTTAGAGAGACCCAGTACTTC
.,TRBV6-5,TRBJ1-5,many,CASSYSQHQPQHF,TGTGCCAGCAGTTACTCACAGCATCAGCCCCAGCATTTT
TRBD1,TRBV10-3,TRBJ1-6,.,CAIKDRVDSPLHF,TGTGCCATCAAGGACAGGGTGGATTCACCCCTCCACTTT
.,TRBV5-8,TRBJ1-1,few,CASSLGQRVDTEAFF,TGTGCCAGCAGCTTGGGGCAGCGGGTGGACACTGAAGCTTTCTTT
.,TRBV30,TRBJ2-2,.,CAWSADTANTGELFF,TGTGCCTGGAGTGCGGACACCGCGAACACCGGGGAGCTGTTTTTT
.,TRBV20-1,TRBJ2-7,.,CSASGGGISSYEQYF,TGCAGTGCTAGTGGCGGGGGCATTAGCTCCTACGAGCAGTACTTC
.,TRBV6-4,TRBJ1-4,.,CASSPLSGEKLFF,TGTGCCAGCTCCCCCCTATCAGGTGAAAAACTGTTTTTT
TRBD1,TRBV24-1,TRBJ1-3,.,CATSDRRGHTIYF,TGTGCCACCAGTGATCGCAGGGGGCACACCATATATTTT
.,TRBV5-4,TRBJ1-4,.,CASSFWGNEKLFF,TGTGCCAGCAGCTTTTGGGGCAATGAAAAACTGTTTTTT
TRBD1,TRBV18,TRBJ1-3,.,CASSFSGTGSGNTIYF,TGTGCCAGCTCGTTCTCCGGGACAGGGTCAGGAAACACCATATATTTT
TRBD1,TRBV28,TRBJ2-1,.,CASSPSGTGNNEQFF,TGTGCCAGCAGTCCCTCCGGGACAGGGAACAATGAGCAGTTCTTC
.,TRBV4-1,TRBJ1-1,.,CASSQTVNTEAFF,TGCGCCAGCAGCCAGACAGTGAACACTGAAGCTTTCTTT
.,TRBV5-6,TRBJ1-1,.,CASSWSGNTEAFF,TGTGCCAGCAGCTGGAGCGGGAACACTGAAGCTTTCTTT
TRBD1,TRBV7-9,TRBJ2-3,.,CASSSSRQGRGDTQYF,TGTGCCAGCAGCTCCTCTCGACAGGGTAGAGGCGATACGCAGTATTTT
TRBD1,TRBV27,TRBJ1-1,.,CASSLGDRGTEAFF,TGTGCCAGCAGTTTAGGGGACAGAGGAACTGAAGCTTTCTTT
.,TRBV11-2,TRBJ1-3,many,CASSLTGGIGNTIYF,TGTGCCAGCAGCTTAACGGGGGGCATTGGAAACACCATATATTTT
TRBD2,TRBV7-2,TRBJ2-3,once,CASSTTSGGAYF,TGTGCCAGCAGCACGACTAGCGGGGGGGCGTATTTT
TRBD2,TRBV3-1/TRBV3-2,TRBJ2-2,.,CASSQGGGKTGELFF,TGTGCCAGCAGCCAAGGGGGAGGGAAGACCGGGGAGCTGTTTTTT
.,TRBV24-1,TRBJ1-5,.,CATSDPNQPQHF,TGTGCCACCAGTGACCCTAATCAGCCCCAGCATTTT
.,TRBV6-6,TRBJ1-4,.,CASSYQGPNEKLFF,TGTGCCAGCAGTTATCAGGGGCCTAATGAAAAACTGTTTTTT
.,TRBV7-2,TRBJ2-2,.,CASSTLRNTGELFF,TGTGCCAGCAGCACCCTAAGGAACACCGGGGAGCTGTTTTTT
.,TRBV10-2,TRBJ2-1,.,CASSEVGGSYNEQFF,TGCGCCAGCAGTGAGGTAGGGGGCTCCTACAATGAGCAGTTCTTC
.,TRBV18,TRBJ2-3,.,CASSPSDGSTDTQYF,TGTGCCAGCTCACCCTCAGACGGGAGCACAGATACGCAGTATTTT
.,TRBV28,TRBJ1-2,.,CASSLMAVYGYTF,TGTGCCAGCAGTTTAATGGCTGTCTATGGCTACACCTTC
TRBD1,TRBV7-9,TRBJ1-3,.,CASSVDRGLTGNTIYF,TGTGCCAGCAGCGTAGACAGGGGGCTAACTGGAAACACCATATATTTT